This TCR beta chain was found in a study of blood T cell repertoires in COVID-19. Study-level background: Recovered status applied to Cohort 3 donors who had two consecutive negative PCRs. It also applied to those with clearance or with symptom resolution. COVID-19 samples, acute and convalescent, were from the United States, Italy and Spain. T cells, B-cell-depleted T cells, or PBMCs provided the cDNA or gDNA that served as material.

Sequenced by immunoSEQ multiplex PCR; TCRdb stores in-frame clones only, minus some. Altogether 250,000 to 300,000 clones are present, more than 75% being singletons, with the ten largest covering around 2%. Recruitment covered 20 to 25 US areas and drew participants whose ages spanned about 18 to 90 years. CDR1 and CDR2 (germline): MDHEN, SYDVKM. The CDR3 loop spans 14 amino acids. The trim removed 8 bases at V and 3 bases at J, leaving 7 bases unmatched. The chain carries TRBV28 and TRBJ2-3; 8 nucleotides match TRBD2. This TCR was sampled from a woman aged 60-75 years in a cohort exposed to, infected with or recovered from COVID-19 (not recorded which). Sequenced input: PBMCs or T cells enriched from blood (not recorded which). The CDR3 protein is CASAGGGGTDTQYF. CDR3 nucleotide sequence: TGTGCCAGCGCGGGGGGAGGAGGGACAGATACGCAGTATTTT.